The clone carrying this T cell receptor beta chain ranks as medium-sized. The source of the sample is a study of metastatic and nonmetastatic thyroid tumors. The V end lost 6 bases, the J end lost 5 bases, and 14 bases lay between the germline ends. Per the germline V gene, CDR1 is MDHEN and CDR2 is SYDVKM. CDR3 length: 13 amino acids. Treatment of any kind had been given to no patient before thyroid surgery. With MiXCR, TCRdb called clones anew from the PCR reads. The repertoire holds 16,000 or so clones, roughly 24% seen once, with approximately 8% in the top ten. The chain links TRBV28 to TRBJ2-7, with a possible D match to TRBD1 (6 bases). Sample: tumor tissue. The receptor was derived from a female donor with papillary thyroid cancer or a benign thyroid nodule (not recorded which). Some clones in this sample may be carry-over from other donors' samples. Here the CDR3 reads CASRLGTLDEQYF. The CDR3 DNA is TGTGCCAGCAGATTAGGGACACTCGACGAGCAGTACTTC.